Listed below are T cell receptor beta chains from one sample, sequenced in a study of shared clonotypes between healthy human individuals. The repertoire was sequenced with immunoSEQ multiplex PCR; TCRdb's copy has only in-frame clones and lacks some. The sample has nearly 2 million clones, about 94% seen once. Sequenced: naive CD8+ T cells sorted from blood. The receptors were sampled from a man younger than 35 in good health. Both conserved end residues are part of each CDR3. The D gene is left open where the match is weak. A clone size is listed for some rows: how often the clone was seen (once, few, many), or a class if it is expanded.

TRBD2	.	TRBV19	TRBJ2-3	CASSTLTGLGGTDTQYF	TGTGCCAGTAGTACCCTTACGGGACTAGGGGGTACAGATACGCAGTATTTT
.	.	TRBV5-4	TRBJ1-1	CASSLEGNTEAFF	TGTGCCAGCAGCTTGGAAGGGAACACTGAAGCTTTCTTT
.	.	TRBV27	TRBJ2-1	CASSLMLYNEQFF	TGTGCCAGCAGTTTAATGCTCTACAATGAGCAGTTCTTC
TRBD2	once	TRBV30	TRBJ2-7	CAWSVEAGGPYEQYF	TGTGCCTGGAGTGTTGAAGCGGGGGGCCCCTACGAGCAGTACTTC
.	.	TRBV27	TRBJ1-4	CASNDRSGKLFF	TGTGCCAGCAACGACAGGAGTGGAAAACTGTTTTTT
TRBD1	.	TRBV10-3	TRBJ2-7	CAVRDSGSYEQYF	TGTGCCGTCAGGGACAGTGGCTCCTACGAGCAGTACTTC
.	.	TRBV7-9	TRBJ2-5	CASSPVEETQYF	TGTGCCAGCAGCCCAGTCGAAGAGACCCAGTACTTC
.	.	TRBV5-1	TRBJ2-7	CASSLDRGGYEQYF	TGCGCCAGCAGCCTTGACAGGGGAGGGTACGAGCAGTACTTC
TRBD2	.	TRBV5-1	TRBJ2-7	CASSLGERGGRYEQYF	TGCGCCAGCAGCTTAGGCGAGCGGGGGGGCCGGTACGAGCAGTACTTC
TRBD2	.	TRBV7-7	TRBJ2-7	CASSLGPGLAGGPQDEQYF	TGTGCTAGCAGCTTAGGCCCGGGACTAGCGGGAGGCCCACAGGACGAGCAGTACTTC
.	.	TRBV6-6	TRBJ2-7	CASSYQGSTSYEQYF	TGTGCCAGCAGTTACCAGGGGTCAACCTCCTACGAGCAGTACTTC
.	.	TRBV11-2	TRBJ2-7	CASSLGVAYEQYF	TGTGCCAGCAGCTTAGGTGTAGCCTACGAGCAGTACTTC
.	few	TRBV6-6	TRBJ2-5	CASSYTQLQETQYF	TGTGCCAGCAGTTACACACAGCTACAAGAGACCCAGTACTTC
.	.	TRBV7-9	TRBJ1-1	CASSLEDPEAFF	TGTGCCAGCAGCTTAGAGGACCCTGAAGCTTTCTTT
.	.	TRBV9	TRBJ2-7	CASSVGAGRYEQYF	TGTGCCAGCAGCGTAGGGGCAGGGAGGTACGAGCAGTACTTC
TRBD2	.	TRBV19	TRBJ2-3	CASSASGPSTDTQYF	TGTGCCAGTAGTGCTAGCGGACCTAGCACAGATACGCAGTATTTT
.	.	TRBV5-1	TRBJ2-7	CASSLGQGRSYEQYF	TGCGCCAGCAGCTTGGGGCAGGGGAGATCCTACGAGCAGTACTTC
.	.	TRBV5-1	TRBJ2-7	CASSQPSGRVEFEQYF	TGCGCCAGCAGCCAGCCCTCGGGCAGGGTGGAATTCGAGCAGTACTTC
TRBD1	.	TRBV5-4	TRBJ2-7	CASSPRGSYEQYF	TGTGCCAGCAGCCCCAGGGGGTCCTACGAGCAGTACTTC
TRBD1	.	TRBV19	TRBJ2-3	CASRTGTGGLDTQYF	TGTGCCAGTAGGACCGGGACAGGGGGCTTAGATACGCAGTATTTT
.	.	TRBV28	TRBJ2-7	CASSRDGYEQYF	TGTGCCAGCAGTCGGGACGGCTACGAGCAGTACTTC
.	few	TRBV6-5	TRBJ2-1	CASPGGQYEQFF	TGTGCCTCCCCAGGAGGGCAGTATGAGCAGTTCTTC
.	.	TRBV6-6	TRBJ1-2	CASSSTWSGYGYTF	TGTGCCAGCAGTTCCACATGGTCAGGCTATGGCTACACCTTC
TRBD1	.	TRBV9	TRBJ1-1	CASSPEDREAFF	TGTGCCAGCAGCCCAGAGGACAGGGAAGCTTTCTTT
TRBD1	.	TRBV6-6	TRBJ2-3	CASSYWDRRTDTQYF	TGTGCCAGCAGTTATTGGGACAGGAGAACAGATACGCAGTATTTT
.	.	TRBV19	TRBJ1-1	CASSIQAGEIGTEAFF	TGTGCCAGTAGTATCCAGGCAGGGGAGATTGGCACTGAAGCTTTCTTT
TRBD1	.	TRBV2	TRBJ2-7	CASFSGTDFYEQYF	TGTGCCAGCTTTTCCGGGACAGATTTCTACGAGCAGTACTTC
.	.	TRBV6-5	TRBJ2-7	CASSYGSGYEQYF	TGTGCCAGCAGTTACGGGAGTGGCTACGAGCAGTACTTC
.	.	TRBV18	TRBJ2-1	CASSPPGGLSSYNEQFF	TGTGCCAGCTCACCACCGGGGGGCCTCAGCTCCTACAATGAGCAGTTCTTC
.	.	TRBV4-2	TRBJ2-3	CASSQDHTDTQYF	TGTGCCAGCAGCCAAGACCACACAGATACGCAGTATTTT
TRBD1	.	TRBV5-6	TRBJ1-3	CASSPGDRLSGNTIYF	TGTGCCAGCAGCCCGGGGGACAGGTTGTCTGGAAACACCATATATTTT
.	.	TRBV18	TRBJ2-7	CASSPDSDGSYEQYF	TGTGCCAGCTCACCAGACAGCGACGGCTCCTACGAGCAGTACTTC
.	.	TRBV11-2	TRBJ2-3	CASSFLAGTDTQYF	TGTGCCAGCAGCTTTCTCGCGGGCACAGATACGCAGTATTTT
.	once	TRBV27	TRBJ2-7	CASSLSPGETYEQYF	TGTGCCAGCAGTTTATCGCCGGGTGAAACCTACGAGCAGTACTTC
.	.	TRBV2	TRBJ2-1	CASSELLAANEQFF	TGTGCCAGCAGTGAATTGTTAGCGGCCAATGAGCAGTTCTTC
.	.	TRBV19	TRBJ2-5	CASSLQAGETQYF	TGTGCCAGTAGTCTACAGGCTGGGGAGACCCAGTACTTC
.	.	TRBV5-6	TRBJ2-2	CASSLGGPGELFF	TGTGCCAGCAGCTTAGGTGGACCCGGGGAGCTGTTTTTT
.	.	TRBV6-5	TRBJ1-1	CASSYSGESTEAFF	TGTGCCAGCAGTTACTCAGGGGAATCCACTGAAGCTTTCTTT
.	.	TRBV11-2	TRBJ2-1	CASSLGGGSYNEQFF	TGTGCCAGCAGCTTGGGGGGCGGGTCCTACAATGAGCAGTTCTTC
TRBD1	once	TRBV11-2	TRBJ2-5	CASSLTGGEETQYF	TGTGCCAGCAGCCTGACAGGGGGCGAGGAGACCCAGTACTTC
.	.	TRBV28	TRBJ2-6	CASSGPVSGANVLTF	TGTGCCAGCTCAGGGCCTGTCTCTGGGGCCAACGTCCTGACTTTC
TRBD1	.	TRBV30	TRBJ2-6	CAWSWGQPGANVLTF	TGTGCCTGGAGTTGGGGACAGCCGGGGGCCAACGTCCTGACTTTC
.	.	TRBV25-1	TRBJ1-4	CASSATVATNEKLFF	TGTGCCAGCAGTGCGACGGTTGCAACTAATGAAAAACTGTTTTTT
.	.	TRBV21-1	TRBJ2-1	CASSKEGLAGGPPNNEQFF	TGTGCCAGCAGCAAAGAGGGACTAGCGGGAGGGCCCCCTAACAATGAGCAGTTCTTC
.	.	TRBV11-2	TRBJ2-7	CASSPGQLGYEQYF	TGTGCCAGCAGCCCCGGACAGTTGGGGTACGAGCAGTACTTC
.	.	TRBV5-1	TRBJ1-6	CASSERLDFGSYNSPLHF	TGCGCCAGCAGCGAAAGACTAGATTTCGGATCCTATAATTCACCCCTCCACTTT
.	.	TRBV11-2	TRBJ2-7	CASSPPEDTFYEQYF	TGTGCCAGCAGTCCTCCGGAGGATACATTTTACGAGCAGTACTTC
TRBD1	.	TRBV28	TRBJ2-7	CASSPPGQGMLEQYF	TGTGCCAGCAGTCCACCGGGACAGGGAATGCTCGAGCAGTACTTC
.	.	TRBV4-3	TRBJ1-1	CASSPPGNTEAFF	TGCGCCAGCAGCCCTCCAGGGAACACTGAAGCTTTCTTT
.	once	TRBV5-6	TRBJ2-7	CASSSGGAHVYEQYF	TGTGCCAGCAGCTCTGGGGGGGCCCATGTGTACGAGCAGTACTTC
.	.	TRBV7-9	TRBJ2-7	CASSLEHSSYEQYF	TGTGCCAGCAGCTTAGAGCACAGTTCCTACGAGCAGTACTTC